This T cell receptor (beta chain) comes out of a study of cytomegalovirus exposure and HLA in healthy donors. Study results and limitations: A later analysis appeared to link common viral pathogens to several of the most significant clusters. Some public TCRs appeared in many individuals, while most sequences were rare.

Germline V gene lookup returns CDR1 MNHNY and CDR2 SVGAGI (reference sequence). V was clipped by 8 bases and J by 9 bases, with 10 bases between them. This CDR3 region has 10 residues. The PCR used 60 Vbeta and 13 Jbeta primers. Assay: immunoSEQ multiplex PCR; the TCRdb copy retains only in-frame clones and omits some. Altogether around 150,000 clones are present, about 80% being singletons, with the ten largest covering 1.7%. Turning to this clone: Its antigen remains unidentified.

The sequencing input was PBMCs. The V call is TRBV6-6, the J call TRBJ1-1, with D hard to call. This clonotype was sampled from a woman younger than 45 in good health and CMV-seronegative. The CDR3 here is CASSGGKAFF. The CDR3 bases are TGTGCCAGCTCGGGAGGTAAAGCTTTCTTT.